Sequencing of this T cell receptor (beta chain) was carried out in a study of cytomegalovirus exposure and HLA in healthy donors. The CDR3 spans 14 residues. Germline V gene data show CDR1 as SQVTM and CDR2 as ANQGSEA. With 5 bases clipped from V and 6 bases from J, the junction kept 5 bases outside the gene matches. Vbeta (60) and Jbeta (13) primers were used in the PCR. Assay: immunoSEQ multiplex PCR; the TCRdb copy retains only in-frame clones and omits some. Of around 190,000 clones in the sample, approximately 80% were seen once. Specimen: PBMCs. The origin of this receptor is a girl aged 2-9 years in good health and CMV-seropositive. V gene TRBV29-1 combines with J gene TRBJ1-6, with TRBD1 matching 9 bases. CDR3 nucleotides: TGCAGCGTTACGACAGGGGGAAGTAATTCACCCCTCCACTTT. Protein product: CSVTTGGSNSPLHF.